This T cell receptor beta chain was recovered during a study of blood T cell repertoires in COVID-19. Overall study: Acute-phase and convalescent COVID-19 samples originated in the United States, Italy and Spain. PBMCs, B-cell-depleted T cells, or T cells were the source of the cDNA or gDNA that made up the material.

Between the trimmed V and J ends, which lost 6 bases and 0 bases, there was a span of 2 bases. The V gene's germline CDR1 is LGHDT and CDR2 YNNKEL (reference sequence). This CDR3 contains 11 residues. In the study's own analysis: From reference gene primer amplification, estimates of nucleated cell counts were derived. This table comes from immunoSEQ multiplex PCR, and its TCRdb copy is limited to in-frame clones, with some not included. V and J calls and clone size are those listed in that table; D and trimming were worked out from the DNA. The sample yields about 97,000 clones, about 89% seen once. This clone has a handful of counts.

The sequencing sample was made of peripheral blood. This TCR came from a man in his fifties with acute or convalescent COVID-19. V usage is TRBV3-1 (or the pseudogene TRBV3-2) and J usage is TRBJ1-1; D remains unclear. The CDR3 DNA is TGTGCCAGCAGTATGAACACTGAAGCTTTCTTT. Amino acids: CASSMNTEAFF.